Listed below are T cell receptor beta chains from one sample, sequenced in a study of T cells in localized non-small cell lung cancer. TCRdb keeps only in-frame clones here, not all; method: immunoSEQ multiplex PCR. This table holds about 46,000 clones, roughly 79% found once. Sequences were derived from peripheral blood mononuclear cells, sampled before any cancer treatment. The receptors here all came from a man between 40 and 69 years old with stage III lung adenocarcinoma. CDR3s include the opening cysteine and the closing phenylalanine or tryptophan. The D gene is left open where the match is weak. The listing skips clone size in some rows; elsewhere it reads once, few, many or a size class.

13	TRBV6-5	-	TRBJ1-6	-	CASSPGGASPLHF	TGTGCCAGCAGCCCCGGGGGGGCCTCACCCCTCCACTTT
16	TRBV29-1	TRBD2	TRBJ2-1	-	CSVEEGGAYQYNEQFF	TGCAGCGTTGAAGAGGGAGGGGCGTACCAATACAATGAGCAGTTCTTC
15	TRBV7-8	TRBD1	TRBJ1-5	-	CASSLQGGGNQPQHF	TGTGCCAGCAGCTTGCAGGGGGGTGGCAATCAGCCCCAGCATTTT
12	TRBV19	-	TRBJ1-1	few	CASSVYAGEAFF	TGTGCCAGTAGTGTTTACGCAGGGGAAGCTTTCTTT
12	TRBV6-1	-	TRBJ2-7	-	CASSGRSNEQYF	TGTGCCAGCTCGGGGAGAAGTAACGAGCAGTACTTC
13	TRBV7-7	-	TRBJ2-5	-	CASSLDVQETQYF	TGTGCTAGCAGCTTAGACGTACAAGAGACCCAGTACTTC
14	TRBV5-5	-	TRBJ2-3	few	CASSPAGPADTQYF	TGTGCCAGCAGCCCGGCTGGTCCGGCAGATACGCAGTATTTT
16	TRBV6-1	-	TRBJ1-2	-	CASSEGWGEANYGYTF	TGTGCCAGCAGTGAAGGATGGGGGGAAGCTAACTATGGCTACACCTTC
14	TRBV27	-	TRBJ2-3	-	CASSLVRAGDTQYF	TGTGCCAGCAGTTTAGTGAGGGCAGGAGATACGCAGTATTTT
12	TRBV30	-	TRBJ1-2	once	CAWSSGFYGYTF	TGTGCCTGGAGTTCAGGGTTCTATGGCTACACCTTC
17	TRBV10-3	-	TRBJ2-2	-	CAISEGRGVSNTGELFF	TGTGCCATCAGTGAGGGCAGGGGGGTCTCGAACACCGGGGAGCTGTTTTTT
15	TRBV18	-	TRBJ2-3	-	CASSPSPGVTDTQYF	TGTGCCAGCTCACCAAGCCCGGGAGTCACAGATACGCAGTATTTT
13	TRBV6-6	-	TRBJ1-5	-	CATGRTGGRPQHF	TGTGCCACCGGCCGTACAGGTGGTCGACCCCAGCATTTT
11	TRBV18	-	TRBJ2-1	-	CASSPGNEQFF	TGTGCCAGCTCACCCGGCAATGAGCAGTTCTTC
13	TRBV30	-	TRBJ1-2	few	CAWSTLSNYGYTF	TGTGCCTGGAGTACGTTAAGCAACTATGGCTACACCTTC
13	TRBV6-6	-	TRBJ1-5	-	CASSYGGNQPQHF	TGTGCCAGCAGTTACGGTGGGAATCAGCCCCAGCATTTT
16	TRBV2	-	TRBJ1-2	-	CASSEGDRSLVYGYTF	TGTGCCAGCAGTGAAGGGGACCGGAGTCTTGTCTATGGCTACACCTTC
15	TRBV7-8	-	TRBJ2-7	-	CASSLVHGAGYEQYF	TGTGCCAGCAGCTTAGTCCACGGGGCGGGCTACGAGCAGTACTTC
13	TRBV7-8	-	TRBJ2-3	-	CASSSGTTDTQYF	TGTGCCAGCAGCTCGGGTACCACAGATACGCAGTATTTT
16	TRBV5-1	-	TRBJ2-6	-	CASSLFLASGANVLTF	TGCGCCAGCAGCTTGTTCTTGGCCTCTGGGGCCAACGTCCTGACTTTC
12	TRBV9	-	TRBJ1-6	-	CASSPYNSPLHF	TGTGCCAGCAGCCCTTATAATTCACCCCTCCACTTT
16	TRBV5-4	TRBD2	TRBJ2-1	-	CASSVGSSGGRNEQFF	TGTGCCAGCAGTGTTGGGTCGAGCGGGGGGAGGAATGAGCAGTTCTTC
14	TRBV7-6	-	TRBJ1-1	-	CASSPQVANTEAFF	TGTGCCAGCAGCCCCCAGGTGGCGAACACTGAAGCTTTCTTT
15	TRBV7-3	TRBD1	TRBJ2-5	-	CASSQHQGAGETQYF	TGTGCCAGCAGCCAACATCAGGGGGCGGGAGAGACCCAGTACTTC
12	TRBV7-8	-	TRBJ1-1	-	CASSLRDGEAFF	TGTGCCAGCAGCTTAAGGGACGGTGAAGCTTTCTTT
12	TRBV30	-	TRBJ2-5	-	CAWSAGQETQYF	TGTGCCTGGAGTGCCGGCCAAGAGACCCAGTACTTC
15	TRBV14	-	TRBJ2-5	once	CASSQDAGWEETQYF	TGTGCCAGCAGCCAAGATGCCGGGTGGGAGGAGACCCAGTACTTC
15	TRBV5-4	TRBD1	TRBJ1-1	-	CASSLVSQGGTEAFF	TGTGCCAGCAGCTTGGTGTCACAGGGGGGAACTGAAGCTTTCTTT
14	TRBV2	-	TRBJ1-5	-	CASSASGQRQPQHF	TGTGCCAGCAGTGCCTCGGGGCAGCGTCAGCCCCAGCATTTT
14	TRBV27	-	TRBJ1-1	-	CASSWMNGNTEAFF	TGTGCCAGCAGTTGGATGAATGGGAACACTGAAGCTTTCTTT
15	TRBV5-4	TRBD2	TRBJ2-3	-	CASSSPSGGLDTQYF	TGTGCCAGCAGCTCCCCTAGCGGGGGGTTAGATACGCAGTATTTT
15	TRBV6-1	-	TRBJ2-3	-	CASSASGGFYHTQYF	TGTGCCAGCAGTGCGTCGGGGGGCTTCTATCATACGCAGTATTTT
14	TRBV6-5	-	TRBJ1-5	-	CASSKNLENQPQHF	TGTGCCAGCAGTAAGAACCTAGAAAATCAGCCCCAGCATTTT
14	TRBV6-5	-	TRBJ2-3	-	CASSPRILGDTQYF	TGTGCCAGCAGTCCTAGGATCCTAGGAGATACGCAGTATTTT
13	TRBV10-3	TRBD2	TRBJ2-3	few	CAISGGDTDTQYF	TGTGCCATTAGCGGGGGGGACACAGATACGCAGTATTTT
16	TRBV7-8	TRBD1	TRBJ2-3	-	CASSTGDRYITDTQYF	TGTGCCAGCAGCACCGGGGACAGATATATCACAGATACGCAGTATTTT
14	TRBV5-4	-	TRBJ1-4	-	CASSLEGEGEKLFF	TGTGCCAGCAGCTTGGAAGGGGAGGGTGAAAAACTGTTTTTT
17	TRBV25-1	TRBD2	TRBJ2-3	once	CASSEWGQRGLTDTQYF	TGTGCCAGCAGTGAATGGGGTCAGCGGGGTCTCACAGATACGCAGTATTTT
14	TRBV5-5	-	TRBJ1-1	-	CASSLRSVNTEAFF	TGTGCCAGCAGCTTGAGGTCTGTGAACACTGAAGCTTTCTTT
16	TRBV4-2	TRBD2	TRBJ2-4	few	CASSHNLLAGEHIQYF	TGTGCCAGCAGCCACAACCTCCTAGCGGGGGAACACATTCAGTACTTC
16	TRBV7-2	-	TRBJ2-2	-	CASRGEGLPSTGELFF	TGTGCCAGCAGGGGAGAAGGGCTTCCGAGCACCGGGGAGCTGTTTTTT